This T cell receptor beta chain was identified during a study of response to subunit inactivated influenza vaccine. Overall study results and limits: Researchers suggested that each seasonal influenza vaccination recruits few new T cells.

A single record per CDR3 protein comes from TCRdb applying MiXCR to the RT-PCR reads. The repertoire includes around 490,000 distinct CDR3 sequences, less than 8% of them detected once, and over 10% sits in the top ten. This clonotype was observed a handful of times. Its antigen is currently unknown. Germline V gene data show CDR1 as SGHRS and CDR2 as YFSETQ. Trimming stripped 4 bases from V and 4 bases from J, with 17 bases between. The CDR3 is made up of 15 amino acids. This clonotype originated in a man aged 45-69 years who received an inactivated influenza vaccine. The gene calls are TRBV5-1 and TRBJ2-5; D might be TRBD2 (6 bases). The specimen comprised PBMCs from blood, sampled around 25 months after vaccination. CDR3: CASSPGDFSAETQYF. CDR3 bases: TGCGCCAGCAGCCCGGGGGACTTTAGTGCAGAGACCCAGTACTTC.